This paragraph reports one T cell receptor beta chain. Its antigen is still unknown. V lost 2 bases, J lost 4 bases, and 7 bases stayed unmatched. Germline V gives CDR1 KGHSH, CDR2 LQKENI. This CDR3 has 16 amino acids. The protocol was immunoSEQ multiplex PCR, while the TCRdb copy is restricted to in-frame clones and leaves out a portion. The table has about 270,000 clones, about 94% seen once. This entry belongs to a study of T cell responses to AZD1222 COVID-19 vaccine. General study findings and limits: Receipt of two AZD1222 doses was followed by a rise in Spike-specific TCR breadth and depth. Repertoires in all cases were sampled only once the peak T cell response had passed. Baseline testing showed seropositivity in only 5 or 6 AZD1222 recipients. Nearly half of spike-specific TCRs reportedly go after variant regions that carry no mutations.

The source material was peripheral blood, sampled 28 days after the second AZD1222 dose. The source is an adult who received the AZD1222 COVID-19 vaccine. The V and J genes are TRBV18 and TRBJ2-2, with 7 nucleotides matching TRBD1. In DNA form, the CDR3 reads TGTGCCAGCTCACCAACGGCAGGGGGTCTCACCGGGGAGCTGTTTTTT. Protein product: CASSPTAGGLTGELFF.